This TCR beta chain stems from a study of early T cells in non-severe SARS-CoV-2 infection. There are 12 residues in the CDR3. The ends were cut back, 2 bases at V and 6 bases at J, with 5 bases in the middle. CDR1 and CDR2 from the germline V gene are SGHVS and FNYEAQ. Unique molecular identifiers were attached to individual cDNA molecules. TCRdb itself ran the 5' RACE reads through MiXCR, one entry per CDR3 protein. The repertoire holds about 42,000 distinct CDR3 sequences, with roughly 6.6% as singletons. This clonotype was observed at least ten times. The clonotype comes from an adult who was a healthcare worker with PCR-confirmed SARS-CoV-2 infection or an uninfected control (not recorded which). V is TRBV7-6 and J is TRBJ2-1; no firm D call. The sample taken for sequencing was whole blood. CDR3 DNA sequence: TGTGCCAGCAGCTTAATGCGCAATGAGCAGTTCTTC. It specifies CASSLMRNEQFF.